The 30 T cell receptor beta chains reported below all come from one sample, sequenced in a study of T cell responses to AZD1222 COVID-19 vaccine. Assay used: immunoSEQ multiplex PCR; TCRdb lists only in-frame clones, some missing. Here the sample spans approximately 110,000 clones, around 94% being singletons. The specimen was peripheral blood, collected on day 0 of AZD1222 vaccination. Source of these receptors: an adult in good health.

V gene TRBV12-3 or TRBV12-4 combines with J gene TRBJ1-2; the D is unclear. Trimming pared 6 bases from V and 6 bases from J, leaving 11 bases between. This CDR3 has 12 residues. This chain's CDR3 is CASSPNGDGYTF. CDR3 DNA sequence: TGTGCCAGCAGCCCGAACGGGGATGGCTACACCTTC.

The chain carries TRBV19 and TRBJ2-1; possibly TRBD1 for D (6 bases). CDR3 size: 17 residues. The V and J ends lost 5 bases and 0 bases respectively, with 17 bases between them. Germline V gene sequence: CDR1 LNHDA, CDR2 SQIVND (reference sequence). The CDR3 nucleotides read TGTGCCAGTAGTCCATTGGGGACACGGAGCTCCTACAATGAGCAGTTCTTC. Its translation is CASSPLGTRSSYNEQFF. Variable domain in full (rest from reference TRBV19 and TRBJ2-1): DGGITQSPKYLFRKEGQNVTLSCEQNLNHDAMYWYRQDPGQGLRLIYYSQIVNDFQKGDIAEGYSVSREKKESFPLTVTSAQKNPTAFYLCASSPLGTRSSYNEQFFGPGTRLTVL.

The rearrangement joins TRBV30 to TRBJ2-1; D gene unclear. Germline CDR1 GTSNPN, CDR2 SVGIG (reference sequence). CDR3 length equals 14 residues. V gave up 6 bases and J gave up 4 bases, with 16 bases separating them. CDR3 nucleotide sequence: TGTGCCTGCACGAGCCTGGCGCCGTACAATGAGCAGTTCTTC. The encoded protein is CACTSLAPYNEQFF.

V gene TRBV19 combines with J gene TRBJ1-4; 9 nucleotides match TRBD1. Germline assignment: CDR1 LNHDA and CDR2 SQIVND (reference sequence). The CDR3 sequence is 13 residues long. V lost 9 bases, J lost 8 bases, and 7 bases stayed unmatched. Written as DNA, the CDR3 is TGTGCCAGCTTGCGGGACAGGGACGAAAAACTGTTTTTT. It codes for CASLRDRDEKLFF.

V usage is TRBV5-6 and J usage is TRBJ2-3; D tentatively reads TRBD1 or TRBD2 (5 bases each). The CDR3 is made up of 15 amino acids. The ends were cut back, 4 bases at V and 8 bases at J, with 20 bases in the middle. CDR1 SGHDT and CDR2 YYEEEE come from the germline V gene. The CDR3 reads CASSLVWAGALTQYF. In DNA form, the CDR3 reads TGTGCCAGCAGCCTTGTATGGGCCGGGGCCCTTACGCAGTATTTT.

This clone came up once. The identical CDR3 is also encoded by other nucleotide sequences in the sample. The chain uses TRBV7-9 and TRBJ1-3, with unresolved D. The CDR3 contains 13 residues. The germline gives CDR1 SEHNR, CDR2 FQNEAQ (reference sequence). The V and J ends lost 0 bases and 0 bases respectively, with 0 bases between them. The CDR3 nucleotides are TGTGCCAGCAGCTTAGCCTCTGGAAACACCATATATTTT. Translation gives CASSLASGNTIYF.

This chain connects TRBV12-3 or TRBV12-4 to TRBJ1-2; D unresolved. The V end lost 6 bases, the J end lost 8 bases, and 10 bases lay between the germline ends. This CDR3 is built from 11 residues. CDR3 protein: CASRYNRGYTF. The CDR3 bases are TGTGCCAGCAGGTACAACCGGGGCTACACCTTC.

J is TRBJ2-1 and V is TRBV6-5; the match to TRBD2 covers 11 bases. This CDR3 is built from 15 residues. Germline assignment: CDR1 MNHEY and CDR2 SVGAGI. V lost 6 bases, J lost 8 bases, and 9 bases stayed unmatched. The CDR3 DNA is TGTGCCAGCAGCCGAACTAGCGGGAGAGGTGATGAGCAGTTCTTC. It is translated as CASSRTSGRGDEQFF.

The chain has TRBV7-8 and TRBJ1-1, with TRBD1 as a possible D gene (5 bases). Trimming took off 0 bases at V and 2 bases at J, with 7 bases between the two ends. The length of the CDR3 is 14 residues. The germline gives CDR1 SGHVS, CDR2 FQNEAQ. The CDR3 reads CASSLAWTNTEAFF. The CDR3 nucleotides are TGTGCCAGCAGCTTAGCCTGGACAAACACTGAAGCTTTCTTT.

The chain carries TRBV7-9 and TRBJ2-7; D tentatively fits TRBD1 or TRBD2 (5 bases each). V was pared by 1 base and J by 2 bases, with 12 bases between. Germline loops: CDR1 SEHNR, CDR2 FQNEAQ (reference sequence). The CDR3 consists of 15 residues. This CDR3 is CASSLGVGVTYEQYF. CDR3 sequence (DNA): TGTGCCAGCAGCTTAGGTGTGGGGGTAACCTACGAGCAGTACTTC.

V and J are TRBV12-3 or TRBV12-4 and TRBJ1-1; no definite D call. V was trimmed by 6 bases and J by 2 bases, leaving 4 bases between them. The CDR3 runs 11 residues. The DNA of the CDR3 is TGTGCCAGCAGGACCAACACTGAAGCTTTCTTT. It translates to CASRTNTEAFF.

The chain links TRBV5-6 to TRBJ1-2, with D unclear. Trimming cost V 1 base and J 0 bases, with 7 bases left between them. Germline CDR1 SGHDT, CDR2 YYEEEE. The CDR3 spans 14 residues. The DNA of the CDR3 is TGTGCCAGCAGCTTGTGGTCCGCTAACTATGGCTACACCTTC. It specifies CASSLWSANYGYTF. Using reference TRBV5-6 and TRBJ1-2 for the parts outside the CDR3, the full variable domain is DAGVTQSPTHLIKTRGQQVTLRCSPKSGHDTVSWYQQALGQGPQFIFQYYEEEERQRGNFPDRFSGHQFPNYSSELNVNALLLGDSALYLCASSLWSANYGYTFGSGTRLTVV.

This sequence joins TRBV19 and TRBJ2-1; no firm D call. Germline lookup yields CDR1 LNHDA and CDR2 SQIVND (reference sequence). Deletions cut 3 bases from V and 7 bases from J, with 7 bases between. The CDR3 sequence is 12 residues long. CDR3 coding DNA: TGTGCCAGTAGTATTCGAGGTAATGAGCAGTTCTTC. It specifies CASSIRGNEQFF.

This chain uses TRBV24-1 with TRBJ1-5; D is possibly TRBD1 (6 bases). CDR3 length equals 15 residues. CDR1 KGHDR and CDR2 SFDVKD come from the germline V gene. V shed 4 bases and J shed 6 bases, with 15 bases lying between them. CDR3 in amino acids: CATSDGDIGFQPQHF. The CDR3 bases are TGTGCCACCAGTGACGGGGACATAGGATTTCAGCCCCAGCATTTT.

The chain employs TRBV6-5 and TRBJ1-3, with 11 bases identical to TRBD1. The CDR3 is made up of 16 amino acids. Looked up from germline, CDR1 is MNHEY and CDR2 is SVGAGI. V shed 2 bases and J 4 bases; nucleotides not matched to a gene: 4. The CDR3 spells CASSYRDRGEGNTIYF. As DNA, the CDR3 is TGTGCCAGCAGTTACCGGGACAGGGGGGAAGGAAACACCATATATTTT.

The chain combines TRBV19 with TRBJ2-5; D may be TRBD2 (6 bases). CDR1 and CDR2 from the germline V gene are LNHDA and SQIVND (reference sequence). The CDR3 runs to 14 residues. The CDR3 reads CATRPGVYQETQYF. The CDR3 region has the DNA TGTGCAACTAGGCCGGGGGTGTACCAAGAGACCCAGTACTTC. Supplemented by reference TRBV19 and TRBJ2-5, the full variable domain reads DGGITQSPKYLFRKEGQNVTLSCEQNLNHDAMYWYRQDPGQGLRLIYYSQIVNDFQKGDIAEGYSVSREKKESFPLTVTSAQKNPTAFYLCATRPGVYQETQYFGPGTRLLVL.

The V gene is TRBV6-4, the J gene TRBJ2-6; D unclear. The germline gives CDR1 MRHNA, CDR2 SNTAGT. This CDR3 contains 14 residues. V lost 5 bases and J 2 bases, leaving 7 bases between the germline ends. DNA for the CDR3: TGTGCCAGCAGTAATGACCCTGGGGCCAACGTCCTGACTTTC. It specifies CASSNDPGANVLTF.

The chain joins TRBV7-8 to TRBJ2-1; no definite D call. Deletions cut 5 bases from V and 8 bases from J, with 13 bases between. Germline V gene sequence: CDR1 SGHVS, CDR2 FQNEAQ. The CDR3 contains 13 residues. The CDR3 spells CASSPQKKDEQFF. Here the CDR3 DNA reads TGTGCCAGCAGCCCACAGAAGAAGGATGAGCAGTTCTTC.

The chain uses TRBV19 and TRBJ1-2; 8 bases are shared with TRBD1. Germline V gene sequence: CDR1 LNHDA, CDR2 SQIVND (reference sequence). CDR3 length equals 12 residues. V lost 7 bases to trimming and J lost 4 bases; unmatched junction nucleotides: 2. The CDR3 DNA reads as TGTGCCAGTACGGACAGGGTCTATGGCTACACCTTC. This translates into CASTDRVYGYTF.

Worth noting for this clone: This sample includes further DNA sequences coding for the same CDR3. J is TRBJ2-2 and V is TRBV7-2; no clear D gene. Germline V lookup: CDR1 SGHTA, CDR2 FQGNSA. The CDR3 covers 14 residues. With 1 base removed from V and 1 base from J, the gap between germline ends came to 4 bases. The CDR3: CASSLGKNTGELFF. CDR3 DNA sequence: TGTGCCAGCAGCTTAGGAAAGAACACCGGGGAGCTGTTTTTT.

The chain combines TRBV11-3 with TRBJ2-2; TRBD2 matches 11 bases. The CDR3 length is 17 residues. Per germline, CDR1 SGHNT and CDR2 YENEEA. J lost 9 bases, V lost 3 bases, and 12 bases had no gene match. DNA of the CDR3: TGTGCCAGCAGCTTCAGGCTAGCGGGGGGATACCACCGGGAGCTGTTTTTT. Translating gives CASSFRLAGGYHRELFF. The variable domain in full, completed from reference TRBV11-3 and TRBJ2-2, reads EAGVVQSPRYKIIEKKQPVAFWCNPISGHNTLYWYLQNLGQGPELLIRYENEEAVDDSQLPKDRFSAERLKGVDSTLKIQPAELGDSAVYLCASSFRLAGGYHRELFFGEGSRLTVL.

The rearrangement links TRBV6-4 to TRBJ1-2; no firm D call. V was trimmed by 4 bases and J by 0 bases, leaving 6 bases between them. Per the germline V gene, CDR1 is MRHNA and CDR2 is SNTAGT. There are 13 residues in the CDR3. The CDR3 loop is CASSVGANYGYTF. The CDR3 DNA is TGTGCCAGCAGTGTCGGGGCTAACTATGGCTACACCTTC.

This sequence joins TRBV4-1 and TRBJ1-4; 7 bases are shared with TRBD1. The ends lost 2 bases at V and 6 bases at J; junction bases unmatched: 9. The V gene's germline CDR1 is MGHRA and CDR2 YSYEKL. This CDR3 has 16 residues. CDR3 sequence (DNA): TGCGCCAGCAGCCAACAAACAGGGGTGGGGTATGAAAAACTGTTTTTT. It is translated as CASSQQTGVGYEKLFF.

This clone was observed a single time. The chain links TRBV10-3 to TRBJ1-1, with 11 bases aligning to TRBD1. Germline V CDR1 and CDR2: ENHRY, SYGVKD. V was clipped by 6 bases and J by 3 bases; unmatched bases: 9. The CDR3 has 16 amino acids. The CDR3 sequence: CAIRDGQGAGDTEAFF. The CDR3 DNA is TGTGCCATCAGGGACGGACAGGGGGCCGGGGACACTGAAGCTTTCTTT.

The chain is built from TRBV6-5 and TRBJ1-5, with a possible D match to TRBD1 (5 bases). Deletions cut 6 bases from V and 0 bases from J, with 12 bases between. Germline lookup yields CDR1 MNHEY and CDR2 SVGAGI. This CDR3 has 15 amino acids. This CDR3 reads CASSLDSFSNQPQHF. For the CDR3, the DNA is TGTGCCAGCAGCCTCGACAGTTTTAGCAATCAGCCCCAGCATTTT.

This clone appeared once. The chain has TRBV6-6 and TRBJ1-1, with D hard to call. The CDR3 contains 14 residues. Germline V gene lookup returns CDR1 MNHNY and CDR2 SVGAGI (reference sequence). V lost 6 bases, J lost 8 bases, and 19 bases lay in between. The CDR3: CASRFDDTSREAFF. Written as DNA, the CDR3 is TGTGCCAGCAGGTTTGACGATACGTCGAGAGAAGCTTTCTTT.

V is TRBV19 and J is TRBJ1-1; D is ambiguous. The CDR3 runs 15 residues. The germline gives CDR1 LNHDA, CDR2 SQIVND (reference sequence). Trimming took 1 base from V and 3 from J, leaving 12 bases between them. CDR3 region: CASSIGGSAHTEAFF. The CDR3 nucleotides read TGTGCCAGTAGTATAGGGGGAAGCGCGCACACTGAAGCTTTCTTT.

V usage is TRBV25-1 and J usage is TRBJ2-7; 10 bases match TRBD1. The CDR3 runs 16 residues. J lost 0 bases, V lost 5 bases, and 7 bases had no gene match. CDR1 and CDR2 from the germline V gene are MGHDK and SYGVNS. CDR3 amino acids: CASSSRGQGVSYEQYF. The CDR3 region has the DNA TGTGCCAGCAGTTCCCGAGGACAGGGGGTCTCCTACGAGCAGTACTTC.

The table lists this clone with a count of one. The rearrangement links TRBV4-1 to TRBJ1-3; 9 positions match TRBD1. V shed 3 bases and J 0 bases; nucleotides not matched to a gene: 15. There are 20 residues in the CDR3. Germline CDR1 MGHRA, CDR2 YSYEKL. DNA of the CDR3: TGCGCCAGCAGCCACTTCCCTCTTCCTGTGGACAGGGGCTCTGGAAACACCATATATTTT. Protein: CASSHFPLPVDRGSGNTIYF.

The chain uses TRBV30 and TRBJ2-7; possible D gene TRBD2, 5 bases. The CDR3 has 13 residues. Germline loops: CDR1 GTSNPN, CDR2 SVGIG (reference sequence). Trimming pared 0 bases from V and 4 bases from J, leaving 10 bases between. In nucleotides, the CDR3 is TGTGCCTGGAGTGTAGAGGGTCGGTACGAGCAGTACTTC. It yields the protein CAWSVEGRYEQYF.